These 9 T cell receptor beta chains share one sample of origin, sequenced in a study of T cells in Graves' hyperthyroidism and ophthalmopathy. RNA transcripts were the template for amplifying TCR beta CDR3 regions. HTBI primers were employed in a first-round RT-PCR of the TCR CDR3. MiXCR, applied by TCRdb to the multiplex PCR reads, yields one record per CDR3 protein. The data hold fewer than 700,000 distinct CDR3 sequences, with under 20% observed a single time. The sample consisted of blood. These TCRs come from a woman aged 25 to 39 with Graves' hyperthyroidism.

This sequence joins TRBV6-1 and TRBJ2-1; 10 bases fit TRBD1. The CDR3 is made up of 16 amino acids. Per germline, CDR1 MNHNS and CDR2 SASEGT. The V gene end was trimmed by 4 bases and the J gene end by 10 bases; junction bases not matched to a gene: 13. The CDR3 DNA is TGTGCCAGCAGTGCACCCTTGGGACAGGGGATTGAAGAGCAGTTCTTC. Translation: CASSAPLGQGIEEQFF.

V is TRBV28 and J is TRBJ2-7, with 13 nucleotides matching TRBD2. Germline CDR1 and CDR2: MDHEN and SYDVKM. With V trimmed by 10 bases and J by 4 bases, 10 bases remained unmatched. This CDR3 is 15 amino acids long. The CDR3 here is CATTGTSGTFYEQYF. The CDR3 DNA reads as TGTGCCACAACCGGGACTAGCGGGACCTTTTACGAGCAGTACTTC.

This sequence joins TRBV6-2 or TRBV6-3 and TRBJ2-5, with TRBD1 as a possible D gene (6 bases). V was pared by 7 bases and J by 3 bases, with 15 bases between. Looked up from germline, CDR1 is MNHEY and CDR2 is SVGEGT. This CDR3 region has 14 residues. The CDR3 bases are TGTGCCAGCACCAACTGGGCAGGGGAAGAGACCCAGTACTTC. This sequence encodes CASTNWAGEETQYF.

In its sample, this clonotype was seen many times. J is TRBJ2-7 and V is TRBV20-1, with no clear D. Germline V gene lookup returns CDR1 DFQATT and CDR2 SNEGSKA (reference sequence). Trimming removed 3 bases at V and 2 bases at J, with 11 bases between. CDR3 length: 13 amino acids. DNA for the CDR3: TGCAGTGCTAGTAGGCTTGCCCCCTACGAGCAGTACTTC. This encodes CSASRLAPYEQYF.

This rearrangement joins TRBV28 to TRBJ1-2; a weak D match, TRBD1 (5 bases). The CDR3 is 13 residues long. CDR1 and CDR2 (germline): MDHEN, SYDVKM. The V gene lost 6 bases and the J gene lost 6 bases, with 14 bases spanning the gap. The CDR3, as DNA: TGTGCCAGCAGGACAGTTCGGGAGGATGGCTACACCTTC. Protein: CASRTVREDGYTF.

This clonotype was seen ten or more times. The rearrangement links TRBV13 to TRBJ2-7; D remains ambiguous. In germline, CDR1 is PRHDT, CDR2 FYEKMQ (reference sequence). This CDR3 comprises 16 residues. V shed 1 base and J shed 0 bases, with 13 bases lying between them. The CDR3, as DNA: TGTGCCAGCAGCTTAGCGGCCGGAGAAAGCTCCTACGAGCAGTACTTC. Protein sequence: CASSLAAGESSYEQYF. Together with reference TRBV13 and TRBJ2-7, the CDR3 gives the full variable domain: AAGVIQSPRHLIKEKRETATLKCYPIPRHDTVYWYQQGPGQDPQFLISFYEKMQSDKGSIPDRFSAQQFSDYHSELNMSSLELGDSALYFCASSLAAGESSYEQYFGPGTRLTVT.

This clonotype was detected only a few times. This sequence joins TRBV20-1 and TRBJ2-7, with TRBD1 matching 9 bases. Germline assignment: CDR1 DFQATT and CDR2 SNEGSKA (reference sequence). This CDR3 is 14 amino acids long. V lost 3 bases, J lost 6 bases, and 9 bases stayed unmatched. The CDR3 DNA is TGCAGTGCTAGTCAGGGACAGGGATTGGGCGAGCAGTACTTC. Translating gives CSASQGQGLGEQYF.

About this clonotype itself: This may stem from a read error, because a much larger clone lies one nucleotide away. CDR3 coding DNA: TGTGCCTGCAGTGAAGGGGGACTCCAAGAGACCCAGTACTTC. Its protein product is CACSEGGLQETQYF. The J gene is TRBJ2-5, the V gene TRBV2, with D perhaps matching TRBD1 or TRBD2 (6 bases each). Germline CDR1 and CDR2: SNHLY and FYNNEI. The CDR3 has 14 amino acids.

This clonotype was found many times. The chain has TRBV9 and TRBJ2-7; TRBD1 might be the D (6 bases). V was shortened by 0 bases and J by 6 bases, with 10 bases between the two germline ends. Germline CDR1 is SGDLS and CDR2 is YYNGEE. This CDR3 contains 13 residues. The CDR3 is CASSVGSGAEQYF. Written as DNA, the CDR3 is TGTGCCAGCAGCGTAGGCTCAGGGGCCGAGCAGTACTTC.